A single T cell receptor (beta chain) is shown here with its context. The data derive from a study of tumor-infiltrating lymphocytes in primary liver carcinoma. Overall study context: Primary liver carcinoma in the patients was surgically resected. Between 4.2 and 10 cm across, the tumors were all of stage T1-T3 N0M0.

Germline loops: CDR1 SGHAT, CDR2 FQNNGV. There are 14 residues in the CDR3. V was clipped by 3 bases and J by 2 bases, with 11 bases between them. The source of the blood RNA was unsorted whole blood, and germline DNA was extracted as well. Four milliliters of peripheral blood were gathered ahead of the operation. Using a constant-region primer together with ProtoScript II reverse transcriptase, TCR beta cDNA was made from roughly 520 ng of total RNA. A slightly modified ARM-PCR protocol with three nested multiplex PCR rounds produced these TCR beta libraries. Researchers ran the first two PCR rounds for ten to eleven cycles each with TRBV1-TRBV30 forward primers and a C-beta reverse primer. Each CDR3 protein gets one entry after TCRdb re-called the multiplex PCR reads with MiXCR. The table has about 300,000 distinct CDR3 sequences, less than 75% seen once; the top ten hold around 9.5%.

The chain has TRBV11-2 and TRBJ2-7; D unresolved. This sequence originates from a man aged 35 to 55 with primary liver carcinoma and hepatitis B virus infection. Sequenced sample: peripheral blood. The CDR3 region has the DNA TGTGCCAGCAGCTTTACACAGTGGACCTACGAGCAGTACTTC. The encoded protein is CASSFTQWTYEQYF.